These 4 T cell receptor beta chains share one sample of origin, sequenced in a study of cytomegalovirus exposure and HLA in healthy donors. Researchers ran the PCR with 60 Vbeta and 13 Jbeta primers. The repertoire was sequenced with immunoSEQ multiplex PCR; TCRdb's copy has only in-frame clones and lacks some. This sample has roughly 120,000 clones, with about 76% found just once. The material sequenced was PBMCs. The source of these receptors is a woman between 55 and 75 years old in good health and CMV-seropositive.

V is TRBV11-1 and J is TRBJ1-3; TRBD1 matches 12 bases. CDR3 length: 17 residues. Germline-derived CDR1 and CDR2 are SGHAT and FQDESV (reference sequence). V trimming: 5 bases; J trimming: 0 bases; junction bases outside the gene matches: 5. This CDR3 is CASSPGDRGLSGNTIYF. DNA for the CDR3: TGTGCCAGCAGCCCAGGGGACAGGGGGCTCTCTGGAAACACCATATATTTT.

This clone has just one count. This sequence joins TRBV4-3 and TRBJ1-5, with a weak D call TRBD1 (6 bases). Germline V gene lookup returns CDR1 LGHNA and CDR2 YSLEER. V lost 0 bases and J 5 bases, leaving 8 bases between the germline ends. The CDR3 contains 14 residues. The CDR3: CASSQEQGYQPQHF. DNA of the CDR3: TGCGCCAGCAGCCAAGAGCAGGGGTATCAGCCCCAGCATTTT.

This clone was seen a few times. This chain uses TRBV4-1 with TRBJ2-5, with 9 bases that match TRBD2. J gave up 2 bases and V 4 bases, and 2 bases lay outside the gene matches. The CDR3 runs 14 residues. Germline CDR1 is MGHRA and CDR2 is YSYEKL. CDR3 DNA sequence: TGCGCCAGCAGCCTTCTAGCGGGACAAGAGACCCAGTACTTC. Its protein product is CASSLLAGQETQYF.

The rearrangement uses TRBV29-1 and TRBJ1-2; maybe TRBD1 (5 bases). Trimming removed 2 bases at V and 6 bases at J, with 7 bases between. In germline, CDR1 is SQVTM, CDR2 ANQGSEA. The CDR3 covers 11 residues. The CDR3 loop reads CSVELGDGYTF. CDR3 coding DNA: TGCAGCGTTGAATTAGGGGATGGCTACACCTTC.